A single T cell receptor beta chain is shown here with its context. Losses at the gene ends were 5 bases for V and 5 bases for J; bases not matched to a gene: 8. The CDR3 is made up of 15 amino acids. From germline, CDR1 is SGHRS and CDR2 YFSETQ. This sample is drawn from a study of T cell responses to AZD1222 COVID-19 vaccine. Produced via immunoSEQ multiplex PCR; TCRdb's table is partial and in-frame only. Among tens of thousands of clones, around 80% were seen once, and the ten largest hold 20% to 25%. The chain joins TRBV5-1 to TRBJ2-3, with TRBD2 identical over 10 bases. This clonotype was obtained from an adult in good health. Source: peripheral blood, taken on day 0 of AZD1222 vaccination. CDR3 DNA: TGCGCCAGCAGTAACCTAGCGGGAGAGGGAGATACGCAGTATTTT. Residues: CASSNLAGEGDTQYF.